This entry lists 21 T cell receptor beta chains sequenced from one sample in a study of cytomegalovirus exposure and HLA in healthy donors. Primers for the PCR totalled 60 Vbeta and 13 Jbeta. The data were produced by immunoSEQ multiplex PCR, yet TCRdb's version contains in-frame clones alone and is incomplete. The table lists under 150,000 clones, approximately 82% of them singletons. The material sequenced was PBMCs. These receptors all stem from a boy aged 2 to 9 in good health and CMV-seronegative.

CDR3 sequence: CASSPGTGRGGTEAFF. The CDR3 nucleotides read TGTGCCAGCAGCCCCGGGACAGGGCGCGGGGGGACTGAAGCTTTCTTT. The J gene is TRBJ1-1, the V gene TRBV5-8, with 9 bases fitting TRBD1. Per the germline V gene, CDR1 is SGHTS and CDR2 is YDEGEE. This CDR3 comprises 16 residues. The trim removed 4 bases at V and 5 bases at J, leaving 12 bases unmatched.

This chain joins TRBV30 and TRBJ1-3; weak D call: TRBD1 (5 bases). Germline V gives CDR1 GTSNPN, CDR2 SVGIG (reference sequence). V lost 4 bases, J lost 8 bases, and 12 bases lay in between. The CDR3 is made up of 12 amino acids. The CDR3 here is CAWMPWGDTIYF. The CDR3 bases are TGTGCCTGGATGCCCTGGGGGGACACCATATATTTT.

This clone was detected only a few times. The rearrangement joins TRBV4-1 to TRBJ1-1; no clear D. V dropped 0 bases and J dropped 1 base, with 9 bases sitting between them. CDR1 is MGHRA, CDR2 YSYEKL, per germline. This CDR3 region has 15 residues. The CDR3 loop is CASSQDQVPNTEAFF. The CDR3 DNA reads TGCGCCAGCAGCCAAGATCAGGTACCGAACACTGAAGCTTTCTTT.

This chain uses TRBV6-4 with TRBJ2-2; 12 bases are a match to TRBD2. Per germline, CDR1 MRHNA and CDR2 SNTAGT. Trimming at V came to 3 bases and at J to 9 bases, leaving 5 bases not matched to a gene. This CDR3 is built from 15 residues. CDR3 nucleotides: TGTGCCAGCAGTGAGACTAGCGGGGGCCTCCGGGAGCTGTTTTTT. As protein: CASSETSGGLRELFF.

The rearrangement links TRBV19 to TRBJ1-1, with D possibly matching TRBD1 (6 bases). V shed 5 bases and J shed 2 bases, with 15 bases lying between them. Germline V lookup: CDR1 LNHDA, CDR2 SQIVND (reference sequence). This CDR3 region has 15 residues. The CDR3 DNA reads TGTGCCAGTAGTTCGCCGCAGGGGATCAACACTGAAGCTTTCTTT. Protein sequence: CASSSPQGINTEAFF.

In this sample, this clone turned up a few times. This CDR3 reads CASSEGQGVEGYTF. The CDR3 DNA sequence: TGTGCCAGCAGTGAGGGACAGGGCGTCGAGGGCTACACCTTC. V and J are TRBV6-1 and TRBJ1-2; 9 bases align to TRBD1. With 3 bases clipped from V and 8 bases from J, the junction kept 7 bases outside the gene matches. CDR3 length: 14 amino acids. Germline V gene sequence: CDR1 MNHNS, CDR2 SASEGT.

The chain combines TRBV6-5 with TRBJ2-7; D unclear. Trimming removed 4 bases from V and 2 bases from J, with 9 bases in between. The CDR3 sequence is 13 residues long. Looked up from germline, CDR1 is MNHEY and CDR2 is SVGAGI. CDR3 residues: CASSLRSTYEQYF. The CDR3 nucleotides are TGTGCCAGCAGTTTGCGCTCGACCTACGAGCAGTACTTC.

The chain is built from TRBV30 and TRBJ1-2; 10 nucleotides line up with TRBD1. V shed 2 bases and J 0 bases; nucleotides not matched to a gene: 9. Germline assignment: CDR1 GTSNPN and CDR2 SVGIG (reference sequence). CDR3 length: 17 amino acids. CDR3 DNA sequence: TGTGCCTGGAGTCATCCGGGACAGGGGACACCTAACTATGGCTACACCTTC. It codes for CAWSHPGQGTPNYGYTF.

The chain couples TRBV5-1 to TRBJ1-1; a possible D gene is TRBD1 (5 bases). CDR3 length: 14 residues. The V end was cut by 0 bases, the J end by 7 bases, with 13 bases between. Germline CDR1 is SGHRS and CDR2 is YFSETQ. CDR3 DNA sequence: TGCGCCAGCAGCTTGGCCGGGGGGACCAATGAAGCTTTCTTT. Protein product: CASSLAGGTNEAFF.

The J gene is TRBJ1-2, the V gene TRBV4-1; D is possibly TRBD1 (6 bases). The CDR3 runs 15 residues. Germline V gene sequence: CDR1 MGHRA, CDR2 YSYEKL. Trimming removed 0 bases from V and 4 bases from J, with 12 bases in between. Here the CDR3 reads CASSQEYRVAYGYTF. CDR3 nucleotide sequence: TGCGCCAGCAGCCAAGAGTACAGGGTGGCCTATGGCTACACCTTC.

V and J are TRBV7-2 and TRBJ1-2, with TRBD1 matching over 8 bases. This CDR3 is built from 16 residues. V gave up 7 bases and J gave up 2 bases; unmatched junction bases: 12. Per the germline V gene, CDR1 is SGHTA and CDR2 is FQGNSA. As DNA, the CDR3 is TGTGCCAGCACCCCCTTGACAGGGGATCGGAACTATGGCTACACCTTC. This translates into CASTPLTGDRNYGYTF. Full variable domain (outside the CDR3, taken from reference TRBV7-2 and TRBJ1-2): GAGVSQSPSNKVTEKGKDVELRCDPISGHTALYWYRQSLGQGLEFLIYFQGNSAPDKSGLPSDRFSAERTGGSVSTLTIQRTQQEDSAVYLCASTPLTGDRNYGYTFGSGTRLTVV.

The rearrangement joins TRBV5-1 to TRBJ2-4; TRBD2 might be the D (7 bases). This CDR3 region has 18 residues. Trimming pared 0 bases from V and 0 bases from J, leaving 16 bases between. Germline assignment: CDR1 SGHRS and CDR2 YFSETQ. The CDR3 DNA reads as TGCGCCAGCAGCTTGGCCGTCGGGGGGCTTCTAGCCAAAAACATTCAGTACTTC. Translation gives CASSLAVGGLLAKNIQYF.

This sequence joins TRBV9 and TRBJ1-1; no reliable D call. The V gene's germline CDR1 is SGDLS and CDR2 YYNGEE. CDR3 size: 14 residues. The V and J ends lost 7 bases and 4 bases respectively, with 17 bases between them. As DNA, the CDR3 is TGTGCCAGCGGCCGAGGGAGCAGTTCCACTGAAGCTTTCTTT. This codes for CASGRGSSSTEAFF.

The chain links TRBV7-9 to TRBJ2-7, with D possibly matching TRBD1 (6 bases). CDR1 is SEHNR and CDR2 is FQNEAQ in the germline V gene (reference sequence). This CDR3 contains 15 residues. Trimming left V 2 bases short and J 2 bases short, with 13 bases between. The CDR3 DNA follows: TGTGCCAGCAGCTTACTCCGGGACACCGCCTACGAGCAGTACGTC. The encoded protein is CASSLLRDTAYEQYV.

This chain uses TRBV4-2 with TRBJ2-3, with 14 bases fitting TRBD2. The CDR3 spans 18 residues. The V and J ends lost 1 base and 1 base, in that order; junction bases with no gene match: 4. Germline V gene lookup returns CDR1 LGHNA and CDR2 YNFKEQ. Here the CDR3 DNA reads TGTGCCAGCAGCCAAGGACTAGCGGGGGGGCCTCGCACAGATACGCAGTATTTT. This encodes CASSQGLAGGPRTDTQYF.

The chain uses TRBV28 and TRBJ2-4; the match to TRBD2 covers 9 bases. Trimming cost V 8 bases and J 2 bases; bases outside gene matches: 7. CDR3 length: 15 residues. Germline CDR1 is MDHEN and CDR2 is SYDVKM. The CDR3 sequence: CASSGAGGTKNIQYF. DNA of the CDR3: TGTGCCAGCTCGGGGGCGGGAGGGACCAAAAACATTCAGTACTTC. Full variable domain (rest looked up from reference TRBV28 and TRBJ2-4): DVKVTQSSRYLVKRTGEKVFLECVQDMDHENMFWYRQDPGLGLRLIYFSYDVKMKEKGDIPEGYSVSREKKERFSLILESASTNQTSMYLCASSGAGGTKNIQYFGAGTRLSVL.

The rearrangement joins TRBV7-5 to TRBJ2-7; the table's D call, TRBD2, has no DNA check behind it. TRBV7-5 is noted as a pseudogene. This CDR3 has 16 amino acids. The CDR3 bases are TGTGCCAGAAGCTTATTAGGGGACTCCAGGACCTACGAGCAGTACTTC. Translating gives CARSLLGDSRTYEQYF.

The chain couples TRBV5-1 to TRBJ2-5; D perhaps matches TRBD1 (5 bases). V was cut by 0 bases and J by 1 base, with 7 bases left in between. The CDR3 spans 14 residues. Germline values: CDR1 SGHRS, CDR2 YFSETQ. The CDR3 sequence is CASSLGRGQETQYF. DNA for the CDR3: TGCGCCAGCAGCTTGGGAAGGGGCCAAGAGACCCAGTACTTC.

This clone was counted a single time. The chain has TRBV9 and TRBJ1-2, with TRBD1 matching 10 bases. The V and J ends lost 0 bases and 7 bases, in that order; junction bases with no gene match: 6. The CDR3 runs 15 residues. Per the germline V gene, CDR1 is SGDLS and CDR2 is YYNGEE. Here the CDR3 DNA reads TGTGCCAGCAGCGTAGGTGCGGACAGGGGGGCTGGCTACACCTTC. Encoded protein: CASSVGADRGAGYTF.

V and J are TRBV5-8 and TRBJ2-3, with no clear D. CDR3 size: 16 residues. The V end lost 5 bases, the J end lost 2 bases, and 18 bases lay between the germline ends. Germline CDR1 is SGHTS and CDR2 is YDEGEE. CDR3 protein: CASRGPHRPNTDTQYF. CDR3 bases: TGTGCCAGCAGGGGCCCCCACAGACCTAACACAGATACGCAGTATTTT.

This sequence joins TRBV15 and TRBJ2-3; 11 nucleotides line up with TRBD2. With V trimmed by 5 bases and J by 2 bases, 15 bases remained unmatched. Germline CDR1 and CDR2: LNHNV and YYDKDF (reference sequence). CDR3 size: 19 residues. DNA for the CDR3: TGTGCCACCAGCGGGGGGGGGACTAGCGGTCTGGGGCTCACAGATACGCAGTATTTT. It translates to CATSGGGTSGLGLTDTQYF.